This T cell receptor (beta chain) was sequenced during a study of response to subunit inactivated influenza vaccine. Study-level points and caveats: Every seasonal influenza vaccination brings in few new T cells, the authors suggested.

TCRdb independently ran MiXCR on the RT-PCR reads; one entry per CDR3 protein. Found here are around 470,000 distinct CDR3 sequences, less than 7.5% of them singletons; the top ten hold less than 15%. A remark on this clonotype: Its antigen is not identified.

This CDR3 has 16 residues. Germline V lookup: CDR1 DFQATT, CDR2 SNEGSKA (reference sequence). Trimming took 2 bases from V and 4 from J; bases not matched to a gene: 10. The chain recombines TRBV20-1 with TRBJ2-5; 10 bases are shared with TRBD2. This specimen was PBMCs from blood, taken about 23 months after vaccination. This clonotype was obtained from a man between 45 and 75 years old who received an inactivated influenza vaccine. The CDR3 is CSARQAGGSVSETQYF. The CDR3 bases are TGCAGTGCTAGACAAGCGGGAGGGAGTGTTTCAGAGACCCAGTACTTC.